This is a list of T cell receptor beta chains from one sample in a study of T cell responses to AZD1222 COVID-19 vaccine. Profiled with immunoSEQ multiplex PCR; TCRdb holds only in-frame clones, not every one. This table holds 95,000 to 150,000 clones, around 87% found once. This specimen consisted of peripheral blood, obtained on day 0 of AZD1222 vaccination. The receptors shown here come from an adult in good health. CDR3s include the opening cysteine and the closing phenylalanine or tryptophan. Fields, in order: D gene, clone size, V gene, J gene, CDR3 DNA, CDR3 protein. D genes are given only for firm matches. Size tells how often a clone was seen (once, few, many) or the class of an expanded clone, and some rows leave it out.

d_call: TRBD2
clone_size: -
v_call: TRBV4-1
j_call: TRBJ2-5
cdr3_nt: TGCGCCAGCAGCCAACAAACTAGCGGGGGGAAAGAGACCCAGTACTTC
cdr3_aa: CASSQQTSGGKETQYF

d_call: -
clone_size: -
v_call: TRBV5-6
j_call: TRBJ1-1
cdr3_nt: TGTGCCAGCAGCTTCCAGATGAACACTGAAGCTTTCTTT
cdr3_aa: CASSFQMNTEAFF

d_call: -
clone_size: -
v_call: TRBV5-6
j_call: TRBJ1-2
cdr3_nt: TGTGCCAGCAGCCTGGCCCCTCAGGGCGAGGGCTACACCTTC
cdr3_aa: CASSLAPQGEGYTF

d_call: -
clone_size: -
v_call: TRBV3-1/TRBV3-2
j_call: TRBJ1-2
cdr3_nt: TGTGCCAGCAGCCAAGACCGAGGGCGGGCTAACTATGGCTACACCTTC
cdr3_aa: CASSQDRGRANYGYTF

d_call: -
clone_size: -
v_call: TRBV11-2
j_call: TRBJ2-3
cdr3_nt: TGTGCCAGCAGCGGGGGAGATACGCAGTATTTT
cdr3_aa: CASSGGDTQYF

d_call: -
clone_size: once
v_call: TRBV9
j_call: TRBJ2-2
cdr3_nt: TGTGCCAGCAACAGGGATTCCACCGGGGAGCTGTTTTTT
cdr3_aa: CASNRDSTGELFF

d_call: -
clone_size: few
v_call: TRBV3-1/TRBV3-2
j_call: TRBJ1-3
cdr3_nt: TGTGCCAGCAGCCCCCGGGCCGGAAACACCATATATTTT
cdr3_aa: CASSPRAGNTIYF

d_call: -
clone_size: -
v_call: TRBV18
j_call: TRBJ1-2
cdr3_nt: TGTGCCAGCTCACCACGTCCGAGGGGTTATGGCTACACCTTC
cdr3_aa: CASSPRPRGYGYTF

d_call: TRBD1
clone_size: -
v_call: TRBV11-2
j_call: TRBJ2-2
cdr3_nt: TGTGCCAGCTTAGGACAGGCGAAAATCGACATAGGGACCGGGGAGCTGTTTTTT
cdr3_aa: CASLGQAKIDIGTGELFF

d_call: -
clone_size: -
v_call: TRBV6-1
j_call: TRBJ1-1
cdr3_nt: TGTGCCAGCAGGGAAGGGACTGAAGCTTTCTTT
cdr3_aa: CASREGTEAFF

d_call: -
clone_size: -
v_call: TRBV7-7
j_call: TRBJ1-1
cdr3_nt: TGTGCCAGCAGCTTAGGGACAGACACTGAAGCTTTCTTT
cdr3_aa: CASSLGTDTEAFF

d_call: -
clone_size: -
v_call: TRBV7-2
j_call: TRBJ2-7
cdr3_nt: TGTGCCAGCAGCTTAGCAGGGCCGATCTACGAGCAGTACTTC
cdr3_aa: CASSLAGPIYEQYF

d_call: TRBD2
clone_size: -
v_call: TRBV9
j_call: TRBJ2-1
cdr3_nt: TGTGCCAGCAGCCCGGGGGCAACTAGCGGGGGCTACAATGAGCAGTTCTTC
cdr3_aa: CASSPGATSGGYNEQFF

d_call: TRBD2
clone_size: -
v_call: TRBV5-6
j_call: TRBJ2-3
cdr3_nt: TGTGCCAGCACCAGCCCCCGACTAGCCACAGATACGCAGTATTTT
cdr3_aa: CASTSPRLATDTQYF

d_call: -
clone_size: -
v_call: TRBV4-1
j_call: TRBJ1-1
cdr3_nt: TGCGCCAGCAGCCAAGGTCAGGGTGGTAGGGCGGACACTGAAGCTTTCTTT
cdr3_aa: CASSQGQGGRADTEAFF

d_call: -
clone_size: once
v_call: TRBV7-2
j_call: TRBJ2-6
cdr3_nt: TGTGCCAGCACTTCTATAGGGGCCAACGTCCTGACTTTC
cdr3_aa: CASTSIGANVLTF

d_call: -
clone_size: -
v_call: TRBV9
j_call: TRBJ1-2
cdr3_nt: TGTGCCAGCAGCGGACGCGGCTACACCTTC
cdr3_aa: CASSGRGYTF

d_call: TRBD1
clone_size: -
v_call: TRBV6-2/TRBV6-3
j_call: TRBJ1-2
cdr3_nt: TGTGCCAGCAGCCCTACCCGACAGGGTACAGGCTACACCTTC
cdr3_aa: CASSPTRQGTGYTF

d_call: TRBD2
clone_size: -
v_call: TRBV11-2
j_call: TRBJ2-7
cdr3_nt: TGTGCCAGCAGCTCACGCCTAGCGGGGGACTCCTACGAGCAGTACTTC
cdr3_aa: CASSSRLAGDSYEQYF

d_call: TRBD1
clone_size: -
v_call: TRBV15
j_call: TRBJ2-7
cdr3_nt: TGTGCCACCAGCAGAGAAGGGGGACAGGGGACCTACGAGCAGTACTTC
cdr3_aa: CATSREGGQGTYEQYF

d_call: -
clone_size: -
v_call: TRBV7-8
j_call: TRBJ2-3
cdr3_nt: TGTGCCAGCAGCCCGATACACAGTTCGAGCACAGATACGCAGTATTTT
cdr3_aa: CASSPIHSSSTDTQYF

d_call: -
clone_size: -
v_call: TRBV6-5
j_call: TRBJ1-4
cdr3_nt: TGTGCCAGCAGTCGGGACATGAGAAGTGAAAAACTGTTTTTT
cdr3_aa: CASSRDMRSEKLFF

d_call: TRBD2
clone_size: -
v_call: TRBV3-1/TRBV3-2
j_call: TRBJ2-2
cdr3_nt: TGTGCCAGCAGCCCCGGGACTACTAACCCCGGGGAGCTGTTTTTT
cdr3_aa: CASSPGTTNPGELFF

d_call: TRBD1
clone_size: -
v_call: TRBV19
j_call: TRBJ2-6
cdr3_nt: TGTGCCAGTAGTGCCGGGACAGGGGTCTCTGGGGCCAACGTCCTGACTTTC
cdr3_aa: CASSAGTGVSGANVLTF

d_call: -
clone_size: -
v_call: TRBV7-6
j_call: TRBJ1-5
cdr3_nt: TGTGCCAGCAGCGCCCAGGTGGGGGAGAATCAGCCCCAGCATTTT
cdr3_aa: CASSAQVGENQPQHF

d_call: -
clone_size: -
v_call: TRBV5-1
j_call: TRBJ1-5
cdr3_nt: TGCGCCAGCAGCTTGGGAGGGGTTAGAGATCAGCCCCAGCATTTT
cdr3_aa: CASSLGGVRDQPQHF

d_call: -
clone_size: -
v_call: TRBV5-8
j_call: TRBJ1-5
cdr3_nt: TGTGCCAGCAGCCAACGGGCCGCCGAAGTGGTGTTTTATGGAGGGCCCCAGCATTTT
cdr3_aa: CASSQRAAEVVFYGGPQHF

d_call: -
clone_size: -
v_call: TRBV5-8
j_call: TRBJ1-5
cdr3_nt: TGTGCCAGCAGCTTGGGACAGGTCACGAATCAGCCCCAGCATTTT
cdr3_aa: CASSLGQVTNQPQHF

d_call: -
clone_size: -
v_call: TRBV6-5
j_call: TRBJ1-2
cdr3_nt: TGTGCCAGCATGGTCGGGTTAGTTAACTATGGCTACACCTTC
cdr3_aa: CASMVGLVNYGYTF

d_call: TRBD2
clone_size: -
v_call: TRBV29-1
j_call: TRBJ2-1
cdr3_nt: TGCAGCGTTGACTGGCGGGAGTTCTCCAATGAGCAGTTCTTC
cdr3_aa: CSVDWREFSNEQFF

d_call: -
clone_size: -
v_call: TRBV7-8
j_call: TRBJ1-2
cdr3_nt: TGTGCCAGCACTGGGGTGGCAGGGGACAACTATGGCTACACCTTC
cdr3_aa: CASTGVAGDNYGYTF

d_call: -
clone_size: -
v_call: TRBV11-2
j_call: TRBJ2-7
cdr3_nt: TGTGCCAGCAGCTCCAGGTACAGGTTAAACTCCTACGAGCAGTACTTC
cdr3_aa: CASSSRYRLNSYEQYF

d_call: TRBD1
clone_size: -
v_call: TRBV12-3/TRBV12-4
j_call: TRBJ1-1
cdr3_nt: TGTGCCAGCAGTTTTTGGGGACAGGGTGAAGCTTTCTTT
cdr3_aa: CASSFWGQGEAFF

d_call: -
clone_size: -
v_call: TRBV2
j_call: TRBJ1-2
cdr3_nt: TGTGCCAGCAGTGGGGGCCACCGGGACGGGAGATATGGCTACACCTTC
cdr3_aa: CASSGGHRDGRYGYTF

d_call: -
clone_size: once
v_call: TRBV27
j_call: TRBJ2-7
cdr3_nt: TGTGCCAGCAGGTCCTGGGACCGACCGTACGAGGAGCAGTACTTC
cdr3_aa: CASRSWDRPYEEQYF

d_call: -
clone_size: -
v_call: TRBV25-1
j_call: TRBJ1-1
cdr3_nt: TGTGCCAGCAGAGGAGGTCCTGAAGCTTTCTTT
cdr3_aa: CASRGGPEAFF

d_call: -
clone_size: -
v_call: TRBV4-2
j_call: TRBJ1-2
cdr3_nt: TGTGCCAGCAGCCAAGCCTGGACAGCCGAGGGCGGCTACACCTTC
cdr3_aa: CASSQAWTAEGGYTF

d_call: TRBD1
clone_size: -
v_call: TRBV28
j_call: TRBJ2-5
cdr3_nt: TGTGCCAGCAGCAGGGGGCACGAGACCCAGTACTTC
cdr3_aa: CASSRGHETQYF

d_call: TRBD1
clone_size: -
v_call: TRBV6-5
j_call: TRBJ1-2
cdr3_nt: TGTGCCAGCAGGACGACAGGGCTCCGCTACACCTTC
cdr3_aa: CASRTTGLRYTF

d_call: -
clone_size: -
v_call: TRBV10-1
j_call: TRBJ1-2
cdr3_nt: TGCGCCAGCTCCGAAGGGGATTTATCTACCGCTTCCTATGGCTACACCTTC
cdr3_aa: CASSEGDLSTASYGYTF

d_call: TRBD2
clone_size: -
v_call: TRBV19
j_call: TRBJ2-7
cdr3_nt: TGTGCCAGTAGGTCCGGCGGGGGGAGGTACGAGCAGTACTTC
cdr3_aa: CASRSGGGRYEQYF

d_call: -
clone_size: few
v_call: TRBV12-3/TRBV12-4
j_call: TRBJ1-3
cdr3_nt: TGTGCCAGCAGTTTGGGGGGCACCATATATTTT
cdr3_aa: CASSLGGTIYF